These T cell receptor beta chains were read from a single sample in a study of T-cell memory formation after mild COVID-19. Each CDR3 protein is one row after TCRdb ran MiXCR on the 5' RACE reads. The sample records almost 550,000 distinct CDR3 sequences, 20% being singletons. Sequenced sample: PBMCs or a T cell subset sorted from them (not recorded which). These receptors all stem from an adult woman who had mild COVID-19 (a few samples of this study predate the infection). Cell type and time point are not known. Both conserved end residues are part of each CDR3. Each record gives: V gene, J gene, D gene, clone size, CDR3 DNA, CDR3 protein. The D gene is left open where the match is weak. Only some rows state a clone size, as once, few, many or a class for expanded clones.

V: TRBV28
J: TRBJ1-2
D: TRBD1
size: NA
DNA: TGTGCCAGCAGTATCCCGCAGGGGGCGAAAGGCTACACCTTC
CDR3: CASSIPQGAKGYTF

V: TRBV7-3
J: TRBJ2-7
D: NA
size: few
DNA: TGTGCCAGCAGCTTAACAGGACAATCCTACGAGCAGTACTTC
CDR3: CASSLTGQSYEQYF

V: TRBV2
J: TRBJ2-2
D: TRBD1
size: NA
DNA: TGTGCCAGCATTGCTTACGGGGACAGGGGTCTTTCCGGGGAGCTGTTTTTT
CDR3: CASIAYGDRGLSGELFF

V: TRBV7-9
J: TRBJ1-1
D: NA
size: few
DNA: TGTGCCAGCAGCCGCGGATTCAGGGGACGGGCTGAAGCTTTCTTT
CDR3: CASSRGFRGRAEAFF

V: TRBV7-2
J: TRBJ1-3
D: TRBD1
size: NA
DNA: TGTGCCAGCAGCTTATACCACAGGGGCGGAAACACCATATATTTT
CDR3: CASSLYHRGGNTIYF

V: TRBV19
J: TRBJ1-2
D: NA
size: few
DNA: TGTGCCAGTAGTATGGGGAATAGCTATGGCTACACCTTC
CDR3: CASSMGNSYGYTF

V: TRBV14
J: TRBJ2-4
D: TRBD2
size: few
DNA: TGTGCCAGCAGCCGGACTAGCCTGAAGAAAAACATTCAGTACTTC
CDR3: CASSRTSLKKNIQYF

V: TRBV11-3
J: TRBJ2-5
D: NA
size: many
DNA: TGTGCCAGCAGCTTAGATATCAGTCAAGAGACCCAGTACTTC
CDR3: CASSLDISQETQYF

V: TRBV5-1
J: TRBJ1-1
D: NA
size: NA
DNA: TGCGCCAGCAGCTCCTTGAAGACAGCGACTCAAGAAGCTTTCTTT
CDR3: CASSSLKTATQEAFF

V: TRBV9
J: TRBJ2-2
D: TRBD1
size: few
DNA: TGTGCCAGCAGCGTTACAGGGGCGTTCACCGGGGAGCTGTTTTTT
CDR3: CASSVTGAFTGELFF

V: TRBV3-1
J: TRBJ1-1
D: NA
size: NA
DNA: TGTGCCAGCAGCCACCATCCCTGGGCGAACACTGAAGCTTTCTTT
CDR3: CASSHHPWANTEAFF

V: TRBV5-5
J: TRBJ2-1
D: NA
size: few
DNA: TGTGCCAGCAGCTTGGGACCGGGACTCCGTTTGGACAATGAGCAGTTCTTC
CDR3: CASSLGPGLRLDNEQFF

V: TRBV27
J: TRBJ2-7
D: NA
size: NA
DNA: TGTGCCAGCAGCGGACACAGGGTCCAGCGGGTTAACGAGCAGTACTTC
CDR3: CASSGHRVQRVNEQYF

V: TRBV5-1
J: TRBJ2-2
D: NA
size: many
DNA: TGCGCCAGCAGCTTTGAACTCCCCACCGGGGAGCTGTTTTTT
CDR3: CASSFELPTGELFF

V: TRBV7-8
J: TRBJ2-1
D: TRBD2
size: few
DNA: TGTGCCAGCAGCCCCGACCGAGCGGGAGTGGTTGAGCAGTTCTTC
CDR3: CASSPDRAGVVEQFF

V: TRBV7-3
J: TRBJ2-1
D: TRBD2
size: NA
DNA: TGTGCCAGCAGCCCCGGAGTGGGACTAGCGGGGGACAATGAGCAGTTCTTC
CDR3: CASSPGVGLAGDNEQFF

V: TRBV5-1
J: TRBJ2-1
D: NA
size: NA
DNA: TGCGCCAGCAGACCAACTGGGACCAAGGGCTATGAGCAGTTCTTC
CDR3: CASRPTGTKGYEQFF

V: TRBV6-5
J: TRBJ2-7
D: TRBD2
size: NA
DNA: TGTGCCAGCAGTTACTCTAGCGGGGTTACTAAGGAGCAGTACTTC
CDR3: CASSYSSGVTKEQYF

V: TRBV12-3/TRBV12-4
J: TRBJ1-3
D: TRBD1
size: few
DNA: TGTGCCAGCAGTCCCCGACAGGGTTTGGGAGCTGGAAACACCATATATTTT
CDR3: CASSPRQGLGAGNTIYF

V: TRBV18
J: TRBJ1-5
D: TRBD1
size: few
DNA: TGTGCCAGCTCACCACCCGGGACAGGAGTTAATCAGCCCCAGCATTTT
CDR3: CASSPPGTGVNQPQHF

V: TRBV5-6
J: TRBJ1-2
D: NA
size: NA
DNA: TGTGCCAGCAGCTTGCTTCTCAGGGGCTATGGCTACACCTTC
CDR3: CASSLLLRGYGYTF

V: TRBV12-3/TRBV12-4
J: TRBJ2-1
D: NA
size: NA
DNA: TGTGCCAGCAGTTTATTGGGGTGGAGCGGTGAGCAGTTCTTC
CDR3: CASSLLGWSGEQFF

V: TRBV24-1
J: TRBJ2-1
D: NA
size: few
DNA: TGTGCCACCAGTGTCGGCTTAACGGGGCCCAATGAGCAGTTCTTC
CDR3: CATSVGLTGPNEQFF

V: TRBV5-1
J: TRBJ1-4
D: TRBD1
size: NA
DNA: TGCGCCAGCAGCTTGGTAGGAGGGGGCACTACTAATGAAAAACTGTTTTTT
CDR3: CASSLVGGGTTNEKLFF

V: TRBV7-8
J: TRBJ2-2
D: NA
size: NA
DNA: TGTGCCAGCAGCTTAGTTGCCGGGGCCGGGGAGCTGTTTTTT
CDR3: CASSLVAGAGELFF

V: TRBV14
J: TRBJ2-2
D: TRBD2
size: NA
DNA: TGTGCCAGCAGCCTTTTAGCGGGAGGGCCGATCACCGGGGAGCTGTTTTTT
CDR3: CASSLLAGGPITGELFF

V: TRBV12-3/TRBV12-4
J: TRBJ2-7
D: TRBD1
size: few
DNA: TGTGCCAGCAGACCCGGACAGGGGGGCACCTACGAGCAGTACTTC
CDR3: CASRPGQGGTYEQYF

V: TRBV7-9
J: TRBJ2-1
D: TRBD2
size: NA
DNA: TGTGCCAGCAGCTTACTAGTGGCGGGGGGGGCAGATGATGAGCAGTTCTTC
CDR3: CASSLLVAGGADDEQFF

V: TRBV19
J: TRBJ1-1
D: NA
size: few
DNA: TGTGCCAGTGGGGGGGTTATGGCCGCTGAAGCTTTCTTT
CDR3: CASGGVMAAEAFF

V: TRBV5-1
J: TRBJ2-1
D: TRBD1
size: few
DNA: TGCGCCAGCAGCTTGGTGCCCCGGGACAGAACCTACAATGAGCAGTTCTTC
CDR3: CASSLVPRDRTYNEQFF

V: TRBV7-9
J: TRBJ2-5
D: NA
size: few
DNA: TGTGCCAGCAGCTTGAACGGGCCGGGGTGGACCCAGTACTTC
CDR3: CASSLNGPGWTQYF

V: TRBV10-3
J: TRBJ2-7
D: NA
size: NA
DNA: TGTGCCATCAGTGAAAGGAGTAGCGGAAGCTACGAGCAGTACTTC
CDR3: CAISERSSGSYEQYF

V: TRBV5-1
J: TRBJ1-1
D: NA
size: few
DNA: TGCGCCAGCAGCCCTGGACACGAGGAAGCTTTCTTT
CDR3: CASSPGHEEAFF

V: TRBV9
J: TRBJ2-4
D: NA
size: many
DNA: TGTGCCAGCAGCGTAGTTAGCGATGGGCCTGGGGCCAAAAACATTCAGTACTTC
CDR3: CASSVVSDGPGAKNIQYF

V: TRBV7-2
J: TRBJ1-5
D: NA
size: few
DNA: TGTGCCAGCAGCTTCTCGGGAATTAGCAATCAGCCCCAGCATTTT
CDR3: CASSFSGISNQPQHF

V: TRBV12-3/TRBV12-4
J: TRBJ2-7
D: NA
size: few
DNA: TGTGCCAGCAGTTTAGCCGGGTCTCACAGCTACGAGCAGTACTTC
CDR3: CASSLAGSHSYEQYF

V: TRBV12-3/TRBV12-4
J: TRBJ1-3
D: NA
size: NA
DNA: TGTGCCAGCACCGATCTCCTCTCAGGGAAAGGAAACACCATATATTTT
CDR3: CASTDLLSGKGNTIYF

V: TRBV7-9
J: TRBJ1-1
D: NA
size: few
DNA: TGTGCCAGCAGCTTAGAAGGAGTGGGAGCTTTCTTT
CDR3: CASSLEGVGAFF

V: TRBV5-1
J: TRBJ2-1
D: TRBD1
size: NA
DNA: TGCGCCAGCAGCCTACGCCCGACAGGGTCCGGGAATGAGCAGTTCTTC
CDR3: CASSLRPTGSGNEQFF

V: TRBV7-9
J: TRBJ2-2
D: TRBD2
size: NA
DNA: TGTGCCAGCAGCCCCCCTAGCGGGGGGGCTAACACCGGGGAGCTGTTTTTT
CDR3: CASSPPSGGANTGELFF

V: TRBV2
J: TRBJ2-2
D: TRBD2
size: NA
DNA: TGTGCCAGCTGGGAGGGCCTTCCCACCGGGGAGCTGTTTTTT
CDR3: CASWEGLPTGELFF

V: TRBV29-1
J: TRBJ1-2
D: TRBD1
size: NA
DNA: TGCAGCCTTCAGGGGGCTGGGAACTATGGCTACACCTTC
CDR3: CSLQGAGNYGYTF

V: TRBV7-2
J: TRBJ1-1
D: NA
size: few
DNA: TGTGCCAGCAGCTTAGCACAGATGATGAACACTGAAGCTTTCTTT
CDR3: CASSLAQMMNTEAFF

V: TRBV7-9
J: TRBJ1-1
D: NA
size: NA
DNA: TGTGCCAGCAGCATCGACAGTTTACTGAACACTGAAGCTTTCTTT
CDR3: CASSIDSLLNTEAFF

V: TRBV4-2
J: TRBJ2-2
D: NA
size: many
DNA: TGTGCCAGCAGCCAAGGACGTGGGGGAGGAATGGCCGGGGAGCTGTTTTTT
CDR3: CASSQGRGGGMAGELFF

V: TRBV27
J: TRBJ2-7
D: TRBD1
size: few
DNA: TGTGCCAGCACTTTGGGCAGGAACAGGGGAGACGAGCAGTACTTC
CDR3: CASTLGRNRGDEQYF

V: TRBV7-9
J: TRBJ1-5
D: TRBD1
size: NA
DNA: TGTGCCAGCAGCAGACAGGGGACCAATCAGCCCCAGCATTTT
CDR3: CASSRQGTNQPQHF

V: TRBV12-3/TRBV12-4
J: TRBJ2-2
D: TRBD1
size: many
DNA: TGTGCCAGCAAGGGACAGGGGACGGGCGGGGAGCTGTTTTTT
CDR3: CASKGQGTGGELFF

V: TRBV12-3/TRBV12-4
J: TRBJ2-1
D: TRBD2
size: NA
DNA: TGTGCCAGCAGTTTAGATCACCCTAGCGGGGGGCTAAGCTCCTACAATGAGCAGTTCTTC
CDR3: CASSLDHPSGGLSSYNEQFF

V: TRBV20-1
J: TRBJ2-1
D: NA
size: few
DNA: TGCAGTGCTAGAGATGTACGAGACCAACAATACAATGAGCAGTTCTTC
CDR3: CSARDVRDQQYNEQFF

V: TRBV24-1
J: TRBJ2-1
D: TRBD1
size: once
DNA: TGTGCCACCAGTGATTTGACAGGGGGATTAGTTGAGCAGTTCTTC
CDR3: CATSDLTGGLVEQFF

V: TRBV29-1
J: TRBJ2-3
D: NA
size: few
DNA: TGCAGCGTTAAGAACAGGGCCGAAGATACGCAGTATTTT
CDR3: CSVKNRAEDTQYF

V: TRBV5-1
J: TRBJ1-1
D: NA
size: few
DNA: TGCGCCAGCAGCTTGGTGGGCTCTTTAGGGGCTGAAGCTTTCTTT
CDR3: CASSLVGSLGAEAFF

V: TRBV4-2
J: TRBJ2-7
D: NA
size: few
DNA: TGTGCCAGCAGCCAAGATGACTGGTACGAGCAGTACTTC
CDR3: CASSQDDWYEQYF

V: TRBV15
J: TRBJ1-6
D: TRBD1
size: NA
DNA: TGTGCCACCAGCCCTAAGGCTGACAGGGGATTTACACCCCTCCACTTT
CDR3: CATSPKADRGFTPLHF